Below are 20 T cell receptor beta chains sequenced from a single sample in a study of blood T cells in healthy people across ages. Sample-barcoded 5' priming and a J-beta primer mix drove a second PCR of about 7 to 11 cycles. TCRdb reanalysed the 5' RACE reads using MiXCR and keeps one entry per CDR3 protein. Found here are about 720,000 distinct CDR3 sequences, around a fifth of them singletons; the top ten hold around a fifth. The specimen was blood. The receptors were sampled from a man between 70 and 80 years old in good health.

J is TRBJ2-1 and V is TRBV18; D remains ambiguous. The V gene lost 2 bases and the J gene lost 8 bases, with 13 bases spanning the gap. In germline, CDR1 is KGHSH, CDR2 LQKENI. CDR3 length equals 14 residues. The CDR3 region is CASSPGKDSDEQFF. The CDR3 nucleotides read TGTGCCAGCTCACCAGGGAAAGATAGTGATGAGCAGTTCTTC.

The V gene is TRBV10-3, the J gene TRBJ2-1; D gene uncertain. CDR3 length: 16 residues. V lost 0 bases, J lost 2 bases, and 11 bases lay in between. The germline gives CDR1 ENHRY, CDR2 SYGVKD. The chain's CDR3 is CAISESPHSTYNEQFF. CDR3 DNA sequence: TGTGCCATCAGTGAGTCGCCACACTCGACCTACAATGAGCAGTTCTTC.

This clonotype was detected once. J is TRBJ2-3 and V is TRBV12-3 or TRBV12-4; TRBD2 might be the D (6 bases). V was cut by 6 bases and J by 6 bases, with 16 bases left in between. This CDR3 contains 14 residues. The CDR3 here is CASSRRGRLDTQYF. CDR3 nucleotides: TGTGCCAGCAGCCGAAGAGGGAGGTTGGATACGCAGTATTTT.

In its sample, this clonotype was seen many times. The chain carries TRBV5-1 and TRBJ2-3; D possibly corresponds to TRBD2 (6 bases). Trimming pared 2 bases from V and 4 bases from J, leaving 14 bases between. CDR1 and CDR2 (germline): SGHRS, YFSETQ. This CDR3 is built from 15 residues. This CDR3 reads CASSLVGREADTQYF. The CDR3 nucleotides are TGCGCCAGCAGCTTAGTTGGCAGGGAGGCAGATACGCAGTATTTT.

V gene TRBV6-2 or TRBV6-3 combines with J gene TRBJ1-1; D gene unclear. Germline V lookup: CDR1 MNHEY, CDR2 SVGEGT. Trimming removed 2 bases at V and 7 bases at J, with 14 bases between. The CDR3 extends over 14 amino acids. The CDR3 loop reads CASSYVVGSSEAFF. CDR3 coding DNA: TGTGCCAGCAGTTACGTCGTCGGGTCAAGTGAAGCTTTCTTT.

The chain joins TRBV13 to TRBJ2-2, with 13 bases that match TRBD2. CDR3 length: 18 residues. Losses at the gene ends were 4 bases for V and 4 bases for J; bases not matched to a gene: 9. From germline, CDR1 is PRHDT and CDR2 FYEKMQ (reference sequence). CDR3 DNA sequence: TGTGCCAGCAGCTCGTTGGGACTAGCGGGATCTATCACCGGGGAGCTGTTTTTT. It is translated as CASSSLGLAGSITGELFF.

This chain uses TRBV28 with TRBJ2-2; D unresolved. The CDR3 runs to 16 residues. Germline-derived CDR1 and CDR2 are MDHEN and SYDVKM. Trimming pared 4 bases from V and 6 bases from J, leaving 18 bases between. CDR3 bases: TGTGCCAGCAGTTCCCCGGGCCGAGCTCTCCCCGGGGAGCTGTTTTTT. Its translation: CASSSPGRALPGELFF.

A few counts support this clonotype. The J gene is TRBJ1-1, the V gene TRBV20-1; D may be TRBD1 (5 bases). The V gene's germline CDR1 is DFQATT and CDR2 SNEGSKA (reference sequence). The CDR3 totals 12 residues. The ends were cut back, 3 bases at V and 11 bases at J, with 16 bases in the middle. CDR3 protein: CSASLGPGGAFF. The CDR3 region has the DNA TGCAGTGCTAGTCTAGGGCCCGGGGGGGCTTTCTTT.

This chain uses TRBV29-1 with TRBJ2-1, with TRBD2 identical over 9 bases. This CDR3 has 15 amino acids. The V segment lost 1 base and the J segment 9 bases; nucleotides outside the gene matches: 10. The germline gives CDR1 SQVTM, CDR2 ANQGSEA. CDR3: CSVEVRGRGGFEQFF. CDR3 in DNA: TGCAGCGTTGAAGTACGAGGGCGGGGGGGCTTTGAGCAGTTCTTC.

This clonotype has a handful of counts. For the CDR3, the DNA is TGTGCCAGCAGCTCACGGACAGAGAGGAACACTGAAGCTTTCTTT. This gives the protein CASSSRTERNTEAFF. V and J are TRBV9 and TRBJ1-1, with D possibly matching TRBD1 (6 bases). V was pared by 4 bases and J by 1 base, with 14 bases between. The length of the CDR3 is 15 residues. Germline lookup yields CDR1 SGDLS and CDR2 YYNGEE.

This clonotype appeared a few times. V is TRBV20-1 and J is TRBJ1-2; D ambiguous. Trimming left V 0 bases short and J 8 bases short, with 25 bases between. Germline CDR1 DFQATT, CDR2 SNEGSKA (reference sequence). The CDR3 loop spans 17 amino acids. CDR3 sequence: CSARDPELMWQLGGYTF. CDR3 DNA sequence: TGCAGTGCTAGAGATCCGGAGCTGATGTGGCAGCTTGGCGGCTACACCTTC.

This clonotype was counted ten times or more. V usage is TRBV20-1 and J usage is TRBJ2-3; TRBD2 aligns across 8 bases. CDR1 is DFQATT and CDR2 is SNEGSKA in the germline V gene (reference sequence). Unmatched junction bases numbered 7, after V lost 6 bases and J lost 2 bases. This CDR3 has 14 amino acids. The CDR3 nucleotides are TGCAGTGCGCCAACTAGCGGCCCCACAGATACGCAGTATTTT. It is translated as CSAPTSGPTDTQYF.

The chain joins TRBV5-5 to TRBJ2-3; D not certain. Trimming cost V 0 bases and J 4 bases, with 18 bases left between them. The CDR3 sequence is 17 residues long. Per germline, CDR1 SGHKS and CDR2 YYEKEE (reference sequence). CDR3 sequence reads: CASSLGRRSQGADTQYF. The CDR3 DNA reads TGTGCCAGCAGCTTGGGGCGACGATCCCAAGGCGCAGATACGCAGTATTTT.

This chain's CDR3 is CASSQDRQGLYGYTF. DNA of the CDR3: TGTGCCAGCAGCCAAGATCGGCAGGGCCTCTATGGCTACACCTTC. V gene TRBV4-2 combines with J gene TRBJ1-2; tentative D call: TRBD1 (5 bases). Germline V CDR1 and CDR2: LGHNA, YNFKEQ. This CDR3 contains 15 residues. V was trimmed by 0 bases and J by 4 bases, leaving 12 bases between them.

This chain uses TRBV7-9 with TRBJ2-5, with D maybe TRBD1 (6 bases). The CDR3 is 15 residues long. Trimming removed 2 bases at V and 1 base at J, with 11 bases between. Germline V gives CDR1 SEHNR, CDR2 FQNEAQ (reference sequence). CDR3 nucleotides: TGTGCCAGCAGCTTATCAGCAGGGGCCCAAGAGACCCAGTACTTC. Its protein is CASSLSAGAQETQYF.

For this clonotype: A read error may produce the germline difference seen at one junction end. J is TRBJ2-5 and V is TRBV5-1, with D perhaps TRBD2 (5 bases). The CDR3 loop spans 14 amino acids. Germline assignment: CDR1 SGHRS and CDR2 YFSETQ. The CDR3 bases are TGCGCCGGCAGCTTCCGGGGAAACCAAGAGACCCAGTACTTC. Its translation: CAGSFRGNQETQYF.

This clonotype came up a few times. The chain links TRBV12-3 or TRBV12-4 to TRBJ2-7; possibly TRBD1 for D (6 bases). V lost 6 bases and J 5 bases, leaving 14 bases between the germline ends. The CDR3 is 13 residues long. The CDR3 coding sequence is TGTGCCAGCAGGCCTACAGGGCGTGACGAGCAGTACTTC. Its translation: CASRPTGRDEQYF.

This clonotype has a handful of counts. An end of the junction differs from the germline gene, which may be a read error. This chain uses TRBV6-5 with TRBJ2-1; D gene uncertain. The CDR3 extends over 13 amino acids. The germline CDR1 and CDR2 sequences are MNHEY and SVGAGI. The CDR3 loop is CASSGQSYNGQFF. The DNA of the CDR3 is TGTGCCAGCAGCGGGCAGTCCTACAATGGGCAGTTCTTC.

Details on this clonotype: The junction departs from germline at one end; a sequencing error may be responsible. The rearrangement uses TRBV12-3 or TRBV12-4 and TRBJ2-1; TRBD2 agrees at 8 bases. The CDR3 spans 15 residues. The CDR3 nucleotides read TGTGCCAGTTACTCCGGGACTAGTTTTTCCAATGAGCAGCTCTTC. Translating gives CASYSGTSFSNEQLF.

This clonotype was observed a handful of times. The chain has TRBV15 and TRBJ2-3; the match to TRBD1 covers 7 bases. The CDR3 spans 14 residues. V dropped 10 bases and J dropped 3; count of bases not matched to a gene: 10. CDR1 LNHNV and CDR2 YYDKDF come from the germline V gene (reference sequence). The CDR3 DNA reads as TGTGCCATAGGACAGGAATGGGCGACAGATACGCAGTATTTT. It specifies CAIGQEWATDTQYF.